The 21 T cell receptor beta chains reported below all come from one sample, sequenced in a study of cytomegalovirus exposure and HLA in healthy donors. A multiplex PCR was run with 60 Vbeta primers and 13 Jbeta primers. Measured with immunoSEQ multiplex PCR; TCRdb has only the in-frame clones, and not every one. The sample includes about 160,000 clones, around 68% of them seen just once. Sequenced: PBMCs. Receptors were obtained from a man aged 45 to 65 in good health and CMV-seronegative.

The V and J genes are TRBV6-5 and TRBJ2-3, with a possible D match to TRBD2 (5 bases). The CDR3 sequence is 14 residues long. From germline, CDR1 is MNHEY and CDR2 SVGAGI. V was pared by 6 bases and J by 1 base, with 11 bases between. CDR3 region: CASRRVSGTDTQYF. CDR3 bases: TGTGCCAGCAGGAGGGTGAGTGGCACAGATACGCAGTATTTT.

The rearrangement uses TRBV7-9 and TRBJ1-6; a possible D gene is TRBD1 (5 bases). V lost 3 bases to trimming and J lost 8 bases, with 11 bases between them. Germline lookup yields CDR1 SEHNR and CDR2 FQNEAQ (reference sequence). CDR3 size: 14 residues. CDR3 bases: TGTGCCAGCAGCTTTCCCAGGGTTGATTCACCCCTCCACTTT. It yields the protein CASSFPRVDSPLHF.

The genes are TRBV5-1 and TRBJ1-3; the match to TRBD1 covers 7 bases. V lost 1 base to trimming and J lost 3 bases; unmatched junction nucleotides: 4. The CDR3 extends over 15 amino acids. Germline V gene lookup returns CDR1 SGHRS and CDR2 YFSETQ. The CDR3 DNA reads TGCGCCAGCAGCTTGACAGGGGCGGGTGGAAACACCATATATTTT. Protein sequence: CASSLTGAGGNTIYF.

This clone was detected only a few times. This chain links TRBV6-1 with TRBJ2-3, with 10 bases identical to TRBD1. This CDR3 is 14 amino acids long. Looked up from germline, CDR1 is MNHNS and CDR2 is SASEGT. The V and J ends lost 8 bases and 4 bases, in that order; junction bases with no gene match: 6. The CDR3 bases are TGTGCCAGCCTCCGGGACAGGGGTCCAGATACGCAGTATTTT. It encodes CASLRDRGPDTQYF.

The V gene is TRBV28, the J gene TRBJ2-2; TRBD2 is a possible D gene (6 bases). The CDR3 contains 17 residues. Germline values: CDR1 MDHEN, CDR2 SYDVKM. Trimming cost V 2 bases and J 3 bases, with 16 bases left between them. The DNA for the CDR3 is TGTGCCAGCAGTTTAGGCGGGACCATGGGCCACACCGGGGAGCTGTTTTTT. Translating it yields CASSLGGTMGHTGELFF.

This clone appeared once. The chain joins TRBV6-6 to TRBJ2-2; D not certain. Germline V gives CDR1 MNHNY, CDR2 SVGAGI (reference sequence). V lost 7 bases, J lost 6 bases, and 15 bases lay in between. The CDR3 extends over 14 amino acids. CDR3 amino acids: CASNPNQDSGELFF. The CDR3 nucleotides read TGTGCCAGCAACCCCAATCAGGATTCCGGGGAGCTGTTTTTT.

The V and J genes are TRBV5-1 and TRBJ1-6; 7 positions agree with TRBD1. Germline V lookup: CDR1 SGHRS, CDR2 YFSETQ. Unmatched junction bases numbered 8, after V lost 4 bases and J lost 4 bases. The CDR3 sequence is 16 residues long. The CDR3 sequence is CASSVIGDSYNSPLHF. CDR3 sequence (DNA): TGCGCCAGCAGCGTGATCGGGGACAGTTATAATTCACCCCTCCACTTT.

This clone has a handful of counts. V and J are TRBV9 and TRBJ2-1, with 8 bases that match TRBD1. V lost 3 bases, J lost 15 bases, and 14 bases stayed unmatched. CDR1 is SGDLS and CDR2 is YYNGEE in the germline V gene. The CDR3 runs 14 residues. The chain's CDR3 is CASSDHLASGGPFF. DNA of the CDR3: TGTGCCAGCAGCGACCACCTAGCTTCAGGGGGCCCGTTCTTC.

The chain joins TRBV18 to TRBJ1-5, with no clear D. V shed 2 bases and J shed 1 base, with 6 bases lying between them. Germline V gene sequence: CDR1 KGHSH, CDR2 LQKENI. This CDR3 has 14 residues. The CDR3 reads CASSPERSNQPQHF. CDR3 DNA sequence: TGTGCCAGCTCACCAGAGAGAAGCAATCAGCCCCAGCATTTT.

This clone showed up just once. At the DNA level, this CDR3 is encoded by other sequences in the same sample as well. The genes are TRBV9 and TRBJ2-5; 10 bases are shared with TRBD2. Unmatched junction bases numbered 1, after V lost 0 bases and J lost 2 bases. The germline CDR1 and CDR2 sequences are SGDLS and YYNGEE. The CDR3 contains 15 residues. The CDR3: CASSVVLAGQETQYF. The CDR3 DNA sequence: TGTGCCAGCAGCGTAGTACTAGCGGGGCAAGAGACCCAGTACTTC.

The chain is built from TRBV4-2 and TRBJ1-1; weak D call: TRBD1 (5 bases). Between the trimmed V and J ends, which lost 2 bases and 3 bases, there was a span of 7 bases. Germline values: CDR1 LGHNA, CDR2 YNFKEQ. The CDR3 spans 13 residues. The CDR3 here is CASSQKGDTEAFF. The CDR3 DNA is TGTGCCAGCAGCCAAAAAGGGGACACTGAAGCTTTCTTT.

The chain employs TRBV11-2 and TRBJ2-5; 11 positions agree with TRBD2. The CDR3 totals 18 residues. The J segment lost 2 bases and the V segment lost 3 bases, leaving 11 bases of the junction unmatched. CDR1 and CDR2 from the germline V gene are SGHAT and FQNNGV. The CDR3 DNA follows: TGTGCCAGCAGCTTCTGGAACTTAGCGGGGGGGCGGCAAGAGACCCAGTACTTC. Protein product: CASSFWNLAGGRQETQYF.

The chain has TRBV6-5 and TRBJ1-3, with a tentative D call TRBD1 (5 bases). V lost 5 bases and J 3 bases, leaving 11 bases between the germline ends. Germline loops: CDR1 MNHEY, CDR2 SVGAGI. The CDR3 length is 14 residues. In DNA form, the CDR3 reads TGTGCCAGCAGTAAGGGGTTAGTTGGAAACACCATATATTTT. Translation: CASSKGLVGNTIYF.

This clone turned up a few times. The chain joins TRBV10-2 to TRBJ2-1; TRBD2 matches at 8 bases. Germline loops: CDR1 WSHSY, CDR2 SAAADI. The CDR3 totals 15 residues. The V and J ends lost 8 bases and 8 bases, in that order; junction bases with no gene match: 14. The CDR3 sequence: CASSSGGALIHEQFF. The DNA for the CDR3 is TGCGCCAGCTCCTCCGGGGGGGCTTTGATCCATGAGCAGTTCTTC.

V is TRBV7-3 and J is TRBJ2-1; the D gene is possibly TRBD1 (6 bases). The CDR3 runs to 12 residues. Germline CDR1 and CDR2: SGHTA and FQGTGA. Trimming took 2 bases from V and 8 from J, leaving 7 bases between them. DNA for the CDR3: TGTGCCAGCAGCTTACAGGGGCATGAGCAGTTCTTC. This codes for CASSLQGHEQFF.

This sequence joins TRBV15 and TRBJ2-3, with TRBD1 matching 10 bases. The CDR3 has 17 residues. Germline V CDR1 and CDR2: LNHNV, YYDKDF (reference sequence). The trim removed 1 base at V and 4 bases at J, leaving 8 bases unmatched. The CDR3 here is CATSRVLGQGRADTQYF. CDR3 DNA sequence: TGTGCCACCAGCAGAGTGCTGGGACAGGGGAGGGCAGATACGCAGTATTTT. The variable domain in full, completed from reference TRBV15 and TRBJ2-3, reads DAMVIQNPRYQVTQFGKPVTLSCSQTLNHNVMYWYQQKSSQAPKLLFHYYDKDFNNEADTPDNFQSRRPNTSFCFLDIRSPGLGDTAMYLCATSRVLGQGRADTQYFGPGTRLTVL.

This clone has a single count. The chain has TRBV5-4 and TRBJ2-2; possible D gene TRBD2, 7 bases. V lost 4 bases and J 4 bases, leaving 17 bases between the germline ends. The CDR3 loop spans 16 amino acids. Germline V gives CDR1 SGHNT, CDR2 YYREEE (reference sequence). DNA for the CDR3: TGTGCCAGCAGCGGGGGAGGGCAGGGGAGCACCGGGGAGCTGTTTTTT. The encoded protein is CASSGGGQGSTGELFF.

This clone was found a few times. The chain uses TRBV5-4 and TRBJ2-2, with 8 bases matching TRBD1. CDR1 is SGHNT and CDR2 is YYREEE in the germline V gene (reference sequence). CDR3 size: 15 residues. The ends lost 4 bases at V and 7 bases at J; junction bases unmatched: 9. The CDR3 spells CASSPYRGVDGELFF. The CDR3 DNA follows: TGTGCCAGCAGCCCTTACAGGGGGGTTGACGGGGAGCTGTTTTTT.

V gene TRBV18 combines with J gene TRBJ2-2, with a possible D match to TRBD2 (6 bases). CDR3 length: 16 residues. Germline-derived CDR1 and CDR2 are KGHSH and LQKENI. V lost 3 bases and J lost 2, with 13 bases in between. The CDR3 spells CASSPWGVLNTGELFF. The CDR3 DNA sequence: TGTGCCAGCTCACCTTGGGGGGTCCTTAACACCGGGGAGCTGTTTTTT. Together with reference TRBV18 and TRBJ2-2, the CDR3 gives the full variable domain: NAGVMQNPRHLVRRRGQEARLRCSPMKGHSHVYWYRQLPEEGLKFMVYLQKENIIDESGMPKERFSAEFPKEGPSILRIQQVVRGDSAAYFCASSPWGVLNTGELFFGEGSRLTVL.

This clone came up a few times. This chain uses TRBV5-4 with TRBJ2-7; TRBD1 agrees at 7 bases. This CDR3 contains 18 residues. V shed 1 base and J 1 base; nucleotides not matched to a gene: 14. CDR1 is SGHNT and CDR2 is YYREEE in the germline V gene (reference sequence). Here the CDR3 reads CASSLQLSTGTASYEQYF. Here the CDR3 DNA reads TGTGCCAGCAGCTTGCAGCTATCTACCGGGACAGCTTCCTACGAGCAGTACTTC.

V is TRBV21-1 and J is TRBJ1-5; TRBD1, the D gene given by the table, was not confirmed from the DNA. TRBV21-1 is recorded as a pseudogene. This CDR3 is 19 amino acids long. CDR3 sequence: CASSKAKGQGNLSNQPQHF. The CDR3 nucleotides read TGTGCCAGCAGCAAAGCAAAAGGACAGGGAAACCTTAGCAATCAGCCCCAGCATTTT.